This passage covers 7 T cell receptor beta chains from one sample sequenced in a study of blood T cell repertoires in COVID-19. TCRdb keeps only in-frame clones here, not all; method: immunoSEQ multiplex PCR. The data hold tens of thousands of clones, with around 83% observed a single time. Sequenced: peripheral blood. Every receptor here comes from a human donor in a cohort sampled during active COVID-19.

The chain joins TRBV19 to TRBJ1-5, with D perhaps matching TRBD1 (6 bases). The CDR3 runs 16 residues. CDR1 and CDR2 from the germline V gene are LNHDA and SQIVND (reference sequence). Trimming shortened V by 1 base and J by 9 bases, and 19 bases separated the two germline ends. The CDR3 loop reads CASSIGGGGVFRPQHF. As DNA, the CDR3 is TGTGCCAGTAGTATAGGAGGGGGAGGGGTTTTTCGGCCCCAGCATTTT.

CDR3 nucleotide sequence: TGTGCCAGCTCACCAGGATCAGGGATAGGGACCTACGAGCAGTACTTC. As protein: CASSPGSGIGTYEQYF. The chain links TRBV18 to TRBJ2-7, with TRBD1 as a possible D gene (5 bases). The germline V gene encodes CDR1 KGHSH and CDR2 LQKENI. V was clipped by 2 bases and J by 2 bases, with 16 bases between them. There are 16 residues in the CDR3.

CDR3 region: CSASPRGYEQYF. CDR3 nucleotide sequence: TGCAGTGCTAGTCCCCGGGGCTACGAGCAGTACTTC. The rearrangement uses TRBV20-1 and TRBJ2-7, with a possible D match to TRBD2 (5 bases). Germline CDR1 DFQATT, CDR2 SNEGSKA (reference sequence). This CDR3 has 12 residues. V was cut by 3 bases and J by 3 bases, with 9 bases left in between.

This clone was counted a single time. The chain is built from TRBV10-2 and TRBJ2-7; 9 bases agree with TRBD1. Trimming at V came to 7 bases and at J to 2 bases, leaving 3 bases not matched to a gene. Germline CDR1 is WSHSY and CDR2 is SAAADI. This CDR3 has 13 residues. The CDR3 region has the DNA TGCGCCAGCAAGGGACAGGGAGCCTACGAGCAGTACTTC. Amino acid sequence: CASKGQGAYEQYF.

This clone occurred once. This chain joins TRBV7-6 and TRBJ2-3; maybe TRBD2 (5 bases). V was pared by 8 bases and J by 5 bases, with 8 bases between. Germline V CDR1 and CDR2: SGHVS, FNYEAQ. The CDR3 extends over 11 amino acids. CDR3 nucleotide sequence: TGTGCCAGCGCCACTAGAGATACGCAGTATTTT. Its protein is CASATRDTQYF.

The V call is TRBV2, the J call TRBJ1-3, with D uncertain. CDR1 is SNHLY, CDR2 FYNNEI, per germline. The CDR3 totals 15 residues. The V end lost 5 bases, the J end lost 2 bases, and 13 bases lay between the germline ends. The chain's CDR3 is CASSSGLGPGNTIYF. In DNA form, the CDR3 reads TGTGCCAGCAGTTCTGGGTTGGGCCCTGGAAACACCATATATTTT. Full variable domain (outside the CDR3, taken from reference TRBV2 and TRBJ1-3): EPEVTQTPSHQVTQMGQEVILRCVPISNHLYFYWYRQILGQKVEFLVSFYNNEISEKSEIFDDQFSVERPDGSNFTLKIRSTKLEDSAMYFCASSSGLGPGNTIYFGEGSWLTVV.

The chain is built from TRBV10-2 and TRBJ1-1; a possible D gene is TRBD1 (5 bases). This CDR3 has 14 amino acids. Looked up from germline, CDR1 is WSHSY and CDR2 is SAAADI. V was shortened by 0 bases and J by 2 bases, with 7 bases between the two germline ends. The CDR3 protein is CASSESTANTEAFF. Written as DNA, the CDR3 is TGCGCCAGCAGTGAGTCGACAGCCAACACTGAAGCTTTCTTT.